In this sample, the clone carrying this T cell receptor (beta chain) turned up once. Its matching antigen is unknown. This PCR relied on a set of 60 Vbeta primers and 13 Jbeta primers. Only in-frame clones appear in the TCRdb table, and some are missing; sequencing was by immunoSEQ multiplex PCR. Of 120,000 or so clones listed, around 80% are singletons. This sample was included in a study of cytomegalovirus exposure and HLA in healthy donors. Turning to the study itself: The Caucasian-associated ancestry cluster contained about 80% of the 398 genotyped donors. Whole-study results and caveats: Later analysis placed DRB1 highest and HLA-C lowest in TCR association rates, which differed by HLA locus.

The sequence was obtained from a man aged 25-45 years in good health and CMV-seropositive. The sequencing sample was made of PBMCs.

CDR3 in amino acids: CASSQGWQGPGELFF. CDR3 DNA sequence: TGTGCCAGCAGCCAGGGGTGGCAGGGCCCCGGGGAGCTGTTTTTT. V and J are TRBV11-2 and TRBJ2-2; possible D gene TRBD1, 6 bases. Trimming cost V 5 bases and J 6 bases, with 16 bases left between them. Germline CDR1 and CDR2: SGHAT and FQNNGV. The length of the CDR3 is 15 residues.